This TCR beta chain was documented in a study of T cell repertoires and Cas9 in healthy adults. Study-wide context: SpCas9-reactive CD4 and CD8 T cells were characterized for potency, cytotoxicity and lineage.

Study-wide results and limits: Preexisting effector T cell responses to SpCas9 were described as ubiquitous among healthy humans studied. In vitro, SpCas9-reactive Tregs were reported to curb effector T cell proliferation and function.

Here immunoSEQ multiplex PCR was the method, and the copy in TCRdb shows in-frame clones only, minus some. The profile shows approximately 480 clones, around four fifths of them singletons. This clonotype originated in a human donor in good health. Sequencing was performed on SpCas9-reactive CD4+ effector T cells (CD137+, CD154-, CD25-, CD127+) from PBMCs; culture status not recorded.

This CDR3 reads CASSLWVAGGLTYEQYF. Here the CDR3 DNA reads TGTGCCAGCAGTTTATGGGTAGCGGGGGGACTCACCTACGAGCAGTACTTC. The V call is TRBV27, the J call TRBJ2-7, with 10 nucleotides matching TRBD2. The germline V gene encodes CDR1 MNHEY and CDR2 SMNVEV (reference sequence). The V gene end was trimmed by 1 base and the J gene end by 2 bases; junction bases not matched to a gene: 8. The CDR3 runs to 17 residues.